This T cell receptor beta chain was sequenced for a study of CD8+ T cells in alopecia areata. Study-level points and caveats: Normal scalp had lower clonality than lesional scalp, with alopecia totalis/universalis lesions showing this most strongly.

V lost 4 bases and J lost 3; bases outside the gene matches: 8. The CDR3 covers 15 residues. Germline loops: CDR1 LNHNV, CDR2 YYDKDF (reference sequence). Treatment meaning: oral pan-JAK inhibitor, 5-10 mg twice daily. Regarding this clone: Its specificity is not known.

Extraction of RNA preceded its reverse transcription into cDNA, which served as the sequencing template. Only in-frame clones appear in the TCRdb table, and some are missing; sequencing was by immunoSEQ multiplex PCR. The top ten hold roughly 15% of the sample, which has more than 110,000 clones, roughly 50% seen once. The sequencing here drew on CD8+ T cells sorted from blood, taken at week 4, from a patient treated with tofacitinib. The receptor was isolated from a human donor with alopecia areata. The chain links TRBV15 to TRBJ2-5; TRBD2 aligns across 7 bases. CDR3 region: CATSKSGVGEETQYF. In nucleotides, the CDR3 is TGTGCCACCAGCAAAAGCGGGGTTGGGGAAGAGACCCAGTACTTC.